The next 17 T cell receptor beta chains were all read from a single sample in a study of molecular identifiers for immune sequencing clone quantification. TCRdb redid the calling of the PCR reads with MiXCR, one entry per CDR3 protein. This table has about 60,000 distinct CDR3 sequences, around a sixth appearing once. Sample: naive CD8+ T cells from blood, with Jurkat cell RNA spiked in. Subset defined: FACS-sorted CD8+CD4-CCR7+CD45RA+ naive T cells. Receptors originate from a human donor in good health. Some libraries in this study had Jurkat cell RNA spiked in.

On this clonotype: A much bigger clone sits one base away, suggesting this may be a read error. The V call is TRBV27, the J call TRBJ2-7; TRBD2 matches 11 bases. The CDR3 consists of 14 residues. CDR1 is MNHEY and CDR2 is SMNVEV in the germline V gene (reference sequence). DNA for the CDR3: TGTGCCGGCAGTTCCACTAGCGGGAGCGGGGAGCAGTACTTC. It codes for CAGSSTSGSGEQYF.

The sample holds many counts of this clonotype. The genes are TRBV9 and TRBJ2-3, with TRBD2 identical over 7 bases. The CDR3 has 17 residues. V shed 0 bases, J shed 0 bases, and the junction held 7 bases outside the gene matches. Germline CDR1 reads SGDLS; CDR2 reads YYNGEE. CDR3 coding DNA: TGTGCCAGCAGCGTAGAAAGTGGGAGGGCTAGCACAGATACGCAGTATTTT. Amino acid sequence: CASSVESGRASTDTQYF.

As to this clonotype: Relative to the germline gene, one junction end is altered; a read error may explain this. The chain is built from TRBV5-1 and TRBJ2-7, with 8 bases that match TRBD2. Germline CDR1 SGHRS, CDR2 YFSETQ. CDR3 size: 15 residues. CDR3 sequence: CASSSYQRELDEQHF. In DNA, the CDR3 is TGCGCCAGCAGCAGCTATCAGCGGGAGCTCGACGAGCAGCACTTC.

This clonotype was picked up many times. This chain uses TRBV6-5 with TRBJ1-1; D remains unclear. This CDR3 region has 13 residues. With 7 bases removed from V and 4 bases from J, the gap between germline ends came to 13 bases. Per germline, CDR1 MNHEY and CDR2 SVGAGI. CDR3 coding DNA: TGTGCCAGCATGTCTGGGTTTCGCACTGAAGCTTTCTTT. Protein: CASMSGFRTEAFF.

The chain uses TRBV25-1 and TRBJ1-1; perhaps TRBD1 as D (5 bases). The CDR3 contains 13 residues. Germline V gives CDR1 MGHDK, CDR2 SYGVNS. Trimming took off 8 bases at V and 4 bases at J, with 14 bases between the two ends. The DNA of the CDR3 is TGTGCCAGCCGTGCCGGGGGAATCACTGAAGCTTTCTTT. Translating gives CASRAGGITEAFF.

This clonotype occurred a few times. This chain connects TRBV20-1 to TRBJ2-2; TRBD1 matches 9 bases. This CDR3 has 20 residues. V was pared by 3 bases and J by 4 bases, with 21 bases of the junction left unmatched. Germline lookup yields CDR1 DFQATT and CDR2 SNEGSKA (reference sequence). CDR3 protein: CSASFPRDRATEGVTGELFF. CDR3 bases: TGCAGTGCTAGTTTCCCCCGGGACAGGGCCACGGAAGGGGTCACCGGGGAGCTGTTTTTT.

For this clonotype: One base away lies a much larger clone, so this may be a sequencing read error. This chain joins TRBV4-1 and TRBJ1-2; TRBD1 matches 10 bases. CDR1 and CDR2 (germline): MGHRA, YSYEKL. CDR3 length: 15 amino acids. The CDR3 DNA is TGCGCCAGCAGCCACAAGGACAGGGGGACCTATGGCTGCACCTTC. Protein sequence: CASSHKDRGTYGCTF.

In its sample, this clonotype was seen a few times. J is TRBJ1-1 and V is TRBV6-1; D unresolved. V lost 3 bases to trimming and J lost 2 bases, with 7 bases between them. CDR1 is MNHNS, CDR2 SASEGT, per germline. The CDR3 spans 13 residues. The CDR3 bases are TGTGCCAGCAGTGAGAGGCTCAACACTGAAGCTTTCTTT. This codes for CASSERLNTEAFF.

This clonotype was recorded many times. The chain has TRBV6-1 and TRBJ2-3; D could derive from TRBD1 or TRBD2 (5 bases each). Deletions cut 4 bases from V and 4 bases from J, with 18 bases between. The CDR3 is 16 residues long. Germline CDR1 MNHNS, CDR2 SASEGT. The CDR3 sequence is CASSVVFALGADTQYF. The CDR3 bases are TGTGCCAGCAGTGTTGTCTTCGCCTTGGGGGCAGATACGCAGTATTTT.

This clonotype was seen repeatedly, ten times or more. This chain connects TRBV4-1 to TRBJ2-7, with TRBD2 matching over 11 bases. Germline V gene lookup returns CDR1 MGHRA and CDR2 YSYEKL. CDR3 length equals 16 residues. V was clipped by 1 base and J by 3 bases; unmatched bases: 5. For the CDR3, the DNA is TGCGCCAGCAGCCAAGGCCTAGCGGGAGGCATCTACGAGCAGTACTTC. This translates into CASSQGLAGGIYEQYF.

The chain links TRBV15 to TRBJ2-1; 8 bases are shared with TRBD2. Germline loops: CDR1 LNHNV, CDR2 YYDKDF (reference sequence). V trimming: 0 bases; J trimming: 14 bases; junction bases outside the gene matches: 18. CDR3 length equals 17 residues. CDR3 coding DNA: TGTGCCACCAGCAGAGATCTTGGAATCGGGAGGGCCGAAAGTAAGTTCTTC. Translated, it gives CATSRDLGIGRAESKFF.

This chain joins TRBV11-2 and TRBJ2-2; no reliable D call. Germline lookup yields CDR1 SGHAT and CDR2 FQNNGV. CDR3 length: 14 residues. V lost 5 bases and J lost 4, with 11 bases in between. CDR3 in DNA: TGTGCCAGCAGCGAGTGGGCTTCCACCGGGGAGCTGTTTTTT. It codes for CASSEWASTGELFF.

In this sample, this clonotype turned up a few times. V is TRBV6-5 and J is TRBJ2-7, with a weak D call TRBD1 (7 bases). Trimming pared 4 bases from V and 3 bases from J, leaving 19 bases between. Germline V gene lookup returns CDR1 MNHEY and CDR2 SVGAGI. The CDR3 sequence is 16 residues long. The CDR3 spells CASSSRETGTFYEQYF. CDR3 nucleotides: TGTGCCAGCAGTTCCCGGGAGACAGGGACCTTCTACGAGCAGTACTTC.

This clonotype has only a few counts. The chain combines TRBV5-4 with TRBJ1-2; 9 nucleotides line up with TRBD1. The CDR3 contains 13 residues. Trimming took 2 bases from V and 6 from J; bases not matched to a gene: 2. Germline lookup yields CDR1 SGHNT and CDR2 YYREEE (reference sequence). The CDR3 nucleotides are TGTGCCAGCAGCTTTGGGACAGGGAATGGCTACACCTTC. It yields the protein CASSFGTGNGYTF.

This clonotype was recorded only once. The V and J genes are TRBV15 and TRBJ2-1, with TRBD2 matching 12 bases. The CDR3 is 16 amino acids. Germline V CDR1 and CDR2: LNHNV, YYDKDF (reference sequence). V gave up 0 bases and J gave up 12 bases; unmatched junction bases: 9. The CDR3 is CATSRDRLAGGPRQFF. In nucleotides, the CDR3 is TGTGCCACCAGCAGAGATAGGCTAGCGGGAGGGCCGCGGCAGTTCTTC.

This chain connects TRBV23-1 to TRBJ2-7, with 9 bases aligning to TRBD2. TRBV23-1 is an ORF for which the function is uncertain. The V and J ends lost 0 bases and 4 bases, in that order; junction bases with no gene match: 7. CDR3 length equals 16 residues. For the CDR3, the DNA is TGCGCCAGCAGTCAATCCCAGCGGGAGGCCACGTACGAGCAGTACTTC. Amino acids: CASSQSQREATYEQYF.

About this clonotype: The junction differs from germline at one of its ends, possibly a read error. CDR3 in amino acids: CASSHGTDLIYEQCF. In DNA form, the CDR3 reads TGTGCCAGCAGCCATGGGACAGATCTAATCTACGAGCAGTGCTTC. J is TRBJ2-7 and V is TRBV7-8; 7 bases are a match to TRBD1. Germline V gene lookup returns CDR1 SGHVS and CDR2 FQNEAQ. The CDR3 extends over 15 amino acids.